These 24 T cell receptor beta chains were all obtained from the same sample, sequenced in a study of CD8 T cells in Susac syndrome. The RNA input was roughly 0.45 to 1 ug, and it was reverse transcribed with random hexamers. MiXCR, applied by TCRdb to the immunoSEQ multiplex PCR reads, yields one record per CDR3 protein. The sample records some 68,000 distinct CDR3 sequences, 93% being singletons. Sequencing was done on a sample of CD4+ T cells from PBMCs. The receptor set was obtained from a human donor with Susac syndrome.

The rearrangement links TRBV14 to TRBJ2-3, with a possible D match to TRBD2 (6 bases). CDR1 and CDR2 (germline): SGHDN, FVKESK. V shed 3 bases and J shed 0 bases, with 16 bases lying between them. CDR3 length: 17 residues. The CDR3 loop is CASSHKAGTFSTDTQYF. CDR3 DNA: TGTGCCAGCAGCCATAAAGCCGGGACTTTTAGCACAGATACGCAGTATTTT.

The count of this clonotype is one. V gene TRBV29-1 combines with J gene TRBJ1-4; D is ambiguous. Deletions cut 0 bases from V and 2 bases from J, with 13 bases between. CDR1 and CDR2 (germline): SQVTM, ANQGSEA. This CDR3 has 16 amino acids. The CDR3 DNA is TGCAGCGTTGAAGATGGCCGGGGTGGGACTAATGAAAAACTGTTTTTT. It is translated as CSVEDGRGGTNEKLFF.

The chain carries TRBV27 and TRBJ1-4, with TRBD1 matching over 7 bases. V was clipped by 6 bases and J by 0 bases; unmatched bases: 10. Germline loops: CDR1 MNHEY, CDR2 SMNVEV (reference sequence). The CDR3 has 17 residues. DNA for the CDR3: TGTGCCAGCAGGCGGGACAGACTCTTTGCAACTAATGAAAAACTGTTTTTT. Its protein product is CASRRDRLFATNEKLFF.

The chain combines TRBV5-1 with TRBJ1-3; 10 bases fit TRBD1. The CDR3 covers 14 residues. The germline V gene has CDR1 SGHRS and CDR2 YFSETQ. The V segment lost 0 bases and the J segment 7 bases; nucleotides outside the gene matches: 1. Here the CDR3 DNA reads TGCGCCAGCAGCTTGGGGGGACAGGGGAACACCATATATTTT. Protein product: CASSLGGQGNTIYF.

The genes are TRBV14 and TRBJ1-3, with 8 bases identical to TRBD1. V trimming: 2 bases; J trimming: 0 bases; junction bases outside the gene matches: 12. The CDR3 is 19 residues long. Germline values: CDR1 SGHDN, CDR2 FVKESK. The CDR3 coding sequence is TGTGCCAGCAGCCAACGAGGACAGGGTACGGGCGTCTCTGGAAACACCATATATTTT. Its protein product is CASSQRGQGTGVSGNTIYF.

V usage is TRBV14 and J usage is TRBJ1-1; D gene unclear. Germline-derived CDR1 and CDR2 are SGHDN and FVKESK. With 7 bases removed from V and 1 base from J, the gap between germline ends came to 22 bases. This CDR3 region has 17 residues. The CDR3 reads CASTHIYDTPRNTEAFF. CDR3 in DNA: TGTGCCAGCACCCATATATATGACACCCCGAGGAACACTGAAGCTTTCTTT.

The chain is built from TRBV7-9 and TRBJ2-3; perhaps TRBD2 as D (5 bases). The CDR3 has 14 residues. Germline assignment: CDR1 SEHNR and CDR2 FQNEAQ (reference sequence). V was cut by 4 bases and J by 5 bases, with 13 bases left in between. DNA for the CDR3: TGTGCCAGCAGCTCGGGGTCCTGGGGAGATACGCAGTATTTT. It yields the protein CASSSGSWGDTQYF.

This clonotype was seen just once. The chain is built from TRBV30 and TRBJ2-1; D call uncertain. This CDR3 contains 11 residues. Germline lookup yields CDR1 GTSNPN and CDR2 SVGIG (reference sequence). Trimming shortened V by 2 bases and J by 7 bases, and 6 bases separated the two germline ends. The CDR3 sequence is CAWSLRNEQFF. In DNA, the CDR3 is TGTGCCTGGAGTCTCAGGAATGAGCAGTTCTTC.

The chain recombines TRBV6-2 or TRBV6-3 with TRBJ2-7, with 8 bases matching TRBD1. J gave up 2 bases and V 1 base, and 7 bases lay outside the gene matches. Germline V gives CDR1 MNHEY, CDR2 SVGEGT. This CDR3 spans 16 amino acids. The CDR3 nucleotides are TGTGCCAGCAGTTACTTTCGGACAGGGAAGACCTACGAGCAGTACTTC. Translation: CASSYFRTGKTYEQYF.

The chain combines TRBV14 with TRBJ2-7, with D unclear. Trimming removed 1 base at V and 0 bases at J, with 7 bases between. This CDR3 contains 14 residues. The germline V gene encodes CDR1 SGHDN and CDR2 FVKESK. This chain's CDR3 is CASSQVRSSYEQYF. CDR3 coding DNA: TGTGCCAGCAGCCAAGTGCGCAGCTCCTACGAGCAGTACTTC.

This sequence joins TRBV14 and TRBJ1-4; D call uncertain. CDR1 and CDR2 (germline): SGHDN, FVKESK. CDR3 length equals 14 residues. V shed 4 bases and J shed 8 bases, with 14 bases lying between them. CDR3 region: CASSPVAGLEKLFF. CDR3 in DNA: TGTGCCAGCAGCCCTGTTGCTGGATTGGAAAAACTGTTTTTT.

In regard to this clonotype: The germline gene is not matched at one end of the junction; a read error may be the cause. The chain joins TRBV18 to TRBJ2-7; D is undetermined. The CDR3 extends over 14 amino acids. CDR1 is KGHSH, CDR2 LQKENI, per germline. The CDR3 DNA reads as TGTGCTAGCTCACCACGCGTGGATCTCTACGAGCAGTACTTC. It is translated as CASSPRVDLYEQYF.

The chain carries TRBV6-6 and TRBJ1-4; unclear D gene. This CDR3 has 11 amino acids. From germline, CDR1 is MNHNY and CDR2 SVGAGI (reference sequence). DNA for the CDR3: TGTGGAGTCCGGGGTGGGGAAAAACTGTTTTTT. It translates to CGVRGGEKLFF.

The chain uses TRBV14 and TRBJ1-1; D unclear. The germline V gene has CDR1 SGHDN and CDR2 FVKESK. There are 13 residues in the CDR3. Deletions cut 4 bases from V and 11 bases from J, with 17 bases between. The CDR3 spells CASSPRTYSGAFF. In nucleotides, the CDR3 is TGTGCCAGCAGCCCTAGGACCTATTCGGGGGCTTTCTTT.

The rearrangement joins TRBV6-2 or TRBV6-3 to TRBJ1-5; 8 bases line up with TRBD1. There are 15 residues in the CDR3. Germline CDR1 is MNHEY and CDR2 is SVGEGT. The J segment lost 5 bases and the V segment lost 0 bases, leaving 3 bases of the junction unmatched. The CDR3 sequence is CASSYSQGDDQPQHF. The CDR3, as DNA: TGTGCCAGCAGTTACTCACAGGGGGACGATCAGCCCCAGCATTTT.

The chain recombines TRBV18 with TRBJ2-7, with unresolved D. V was cut by 6 bases and J by 4 bases, with 13 bases left in between. CDR1 and CDR2 from the germline V gene are KGHSH and LQKENI. There are 13 residues in the CDR3. CDR3 sequence (DNA): TGTGCCAGCTCGCTGACTGATAGTTACGAGCAGTACTTC. Amino acids: CASSLTDSYEQYF. Combining the CDR3 with reference TRBV18 and TRBJ2-7 gives the whole variable domain NAGVMQNPRHLVRRRGQEARLRCSPMKGHSHVYWYRQLPEEGLKFMVYLQKENIIDESGMPKERFSAEFPKEGPSILRIQQVVRGDSAAYFCASSLTDSYEQYFGPGTRLTVT.

CDR3 DNA: TGCGCCAGCAAGGAACAGGGCGGGACCGGGGAGCTGTTTTTT. Translated, it gives CASKEQGGTGELFF. V gene TRBV5-1 combines with J gene TRBJ2-2; tentative D call: TRBD1 (6 bases). The CDR3 runs 14 residues. The V gene lost 6 bases and the J gene lost 5 bases, with 14 bases spanning the gap. CDR1 and CDR2 from the germline V gene are SGHRS and YFSETQ.

V gene TRBV28 combines with J gene TRBJ2-7; 8 nucleotides agree with TRBD1. V gave up 7 bases and J gave up 0 bases; unmatched junction bases: 5. Germline V lookup: CDR1 MDHEN, CDR2 SYDVKM. The CDR3 has 14 residues. The CDR3 bases are TGTGCCAGCACCCAGGGGGCCCTCTCCTACGAGCAGTACTTC. Amino acid sequence: CASTQGALSYEQYF.

This clonotype was observed once. This chain links TRBV20-1 with TRBJ2-1, with a tentative D call TRBD1 (5 bases). In germline, CDR1 is DFQATT, CDR2 SNEGSKA (reference sequence). The CDR3 sequence is 15 residues long. V lost 0 bases, J lost 4 bases, and 13 bases lay in between. The CDR3 loop is CSARDQGRVYNEQFF. The CDR3 DNA reads TGCAGTGCTAGAGATCAGGGCAGGGTTTACAATGAGCAGTTCTTC.

Written as DNA, the CDR3 is TGCAGCGTGAAAGGGACAATCGCTGAAGCTTTCTTT. Translated: CSVKGTIAEAFF. J is TRBJ1-1 and V is TRBV29-1; a possible D gene is TRBD1 (6 bases). The CDR3 is 12 amino acids. Germline V gene data show CDR1 as SQVTM and CDR2 as ANQGSEA. Trimming stripped 6 bases from V and 6 bases from J, with 14 bases between. Based on the CDR3 plus reference TRBV29-1 and TRBJ1-1, the full variable domain is SAVISQKPSRDICQRGTSLTIQCQVDSQVTMMFWYRQQPGQSLTLIATANQGSEATYESGFVIDKFPISRPNLTFSTLTVSNMSPEDSSIYLCSVKGTIAEAFFGQGTRLTVV.

The chain is built from TRBV7-3 and TRBJ2-1; tentatively, D is TRBD2 (5 bases). Trimming pared 0 bases from V and 7 bases from J, leaving 7 bases between. This CDR3 is built from 13 residues. The germline V gene has CDR1 SGHTA and CDR2 FQGTGA. The CDR3 protein is CASSLTRGNEQFF. As DNA, the CDR3 is TGTGCCAGCAGCTTAACGCGAGGGAATGAGCAGTTCTTC.

The chain is built from TRBV5-4 and TRBJ2-3, with 10 bases fitting TRBD1. V dropped 3 bases and J dropped 5; count of bases not matched to a gene: 3. CDR1 is SGHNT, CDR2 YYREEE, per germline (reference sequence). CDR3 size: 14 residues. The CDR3 spells CASSYRDRGDTQYF. The CDR3 nucleotides read TGTGCCAGCAGCTACCGGGACAGGGGAGATACGCAGTATTTT.

The genes are TRBV5-1 and TRBJ1-5; TRBD1 might be the D (6 bases). The CDR3 spans 14 residues. From germline, CDR1 is SGHRS and CDR2 YFSETQ. The V end lost 3 bases, the J end lost 5 bases, and 12 bases lay between the germline ends. CDR3 DNA: TGCGCCAGCAGCTGGGGGGCTTGGGATCAGCCCCAGCATTTT. The encoded protein is CASSWGAWDQPQHF. The variable domain in full, with the rest retrieved from reference TRBV5-1 and TRBJ1-5, is KAGVTQTPRYLIKTRGQQVTLSCSPISGHRSVSWYQQTPGQGLQFLFEYFSETQRNKGNFPGRFSGRQFSNSRSEMNVSTLELGDSALYLCASSWGAWDQPQHFGDGTRLSIL.

This chain uses TRBV20-1 with TRBJ1-1; D uncertain. Germline V gene sequence: CDR1 DFQATT, CDR2 SNEGSKA (reference sequence). Trimming removed 3 bases at V and 1 base at J, with 12 bases between. There are 14 residues in the CDR3. CDR3 residues: CSASGPGGNTEAFF. CDR3 DNA: TGCAGTGCTAGTGGTCCCGGAGGGAACACTGAAGCTTTCTTT.